This T cell receptor (beta chain) was recovered during a study of cytomegalovirus exposure and HLA in healthy donors. The wider study: In an earlier analysis, some 110 million unique TCR beta sequences were found from 200 million or so T cells. Study results and caveats: Diagnosis of cytomegalovirus status made by the classifier reportedly showed high specificity and sensitivity.

When sampled, the donors appeared nominally healthy, though they likely had unrecorded immune exposures. The germline V gene has CDR1 SGHTA and CDR2 FQGNSA. Trimming shortened V by 5 bases and J by 2 bases, and 11 bases separated the two germline ends. There are 14 residues in the CDR3. For this clone: Its target is unknown.

The PCR was carried out with 60 Vbeta primers and 13 Jbeta primers. TCRdb's table, derived via immunoSEQ multiplex PCR, lists solely in-frame clones and lacks some. Of nearly 200,000 clones listed, roughly four fifths were seen once; the top ten hold roughly 2%. The receptor's source is a woman in her thirties in good health and CMV-seropositive. Sequenced input: PBMCs. The rearrangement links TRBV7-2 to TRBJ2-3, with a possible D match to TRBD1 (6 bases). The CDR3, as DNA: TGTGCCAGCAGCCGTGGGACACTCACAGATACGCAGTATTTT. It specifies CASSRGTLTDTQYF.